This TCR beta chain was recorded in a study of shared T cell receptors in the human thymus. CDR3 length: 17 amino acids. The germline CDR1 and CDR2 sequences are MDHEN and SYDVKM. The table came from immunoSEQ multiplex PCR; TCRdb's copy has only in-frame clones and leaves some out. This sample has 450,000 to 650,000 clones; 78% occur once, and the top ten carry more than 0.01%. The sample was also linked to a second study, of human thymus T cells. That report notes: Resections from corrective heart surgery supplied the thymus tissue. Thymic and blood repertoires appeared to show biased V and J gene usage. What related research reported was that thymic repertoires overlapped highly among unrelated individuals.

The chain is built from TRBV28 and TRBJ2-5; 9 bases are shared with TRBD2. With the DNA end fitting TRBJ2-7 better, the J assignment may be wrong. The material sequenced was thymocytes. The source of this sequence is a boy under two years old with a congenital heart defect. The DNA for the CDR3 is TGTGCCAGCACCGGAGCCAACGGTAGACTAGCGGCCTACGAGCAGTACTTC. It yields the protein CASTGANGRLAAYEQYF.